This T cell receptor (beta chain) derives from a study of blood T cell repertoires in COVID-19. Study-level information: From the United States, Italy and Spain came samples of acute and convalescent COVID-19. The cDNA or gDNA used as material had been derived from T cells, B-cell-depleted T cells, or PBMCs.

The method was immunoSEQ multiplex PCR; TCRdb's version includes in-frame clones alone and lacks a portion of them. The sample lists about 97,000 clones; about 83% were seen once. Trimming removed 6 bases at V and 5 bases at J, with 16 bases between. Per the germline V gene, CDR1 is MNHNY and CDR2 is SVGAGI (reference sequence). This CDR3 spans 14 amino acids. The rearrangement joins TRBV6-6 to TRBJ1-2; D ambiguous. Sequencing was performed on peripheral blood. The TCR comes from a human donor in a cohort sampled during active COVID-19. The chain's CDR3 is CASRVDGTVYGYTF. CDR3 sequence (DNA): TGTGCCAGCAGGGTTGATGGCACCGTTTATGGCTACACCTTC.